The 9 T cell receptor beta chains listed next were all sequenced from one sample in a study of shared clonotypes between healthy human individuals. Naive CD8 cells lacked CD45RO and underwent positive selection for CCR7, leaving out terminally differentiated effector memory CD45RA+ cells. Generated by immunoSEQ multiplex PCR, the TCRdb table keeps only in-frame clones and is missing some. The table lists 2 million or so clones, approximately 95% of them singletons. Material: naive CD8+ T cells sorted from blood. The origin of the receptors is a man between 18 and 35 years old in good health.

About this clone itself: At the DNA level, this CDR3 is encoded by other sequences in the same sample as well. This sequence joins TRBV10-2 and TRBJ2-7; D possibly corresponds to TRBD1 (6 bases). V lost 4 bases to trimming and J lost 4 bases, with 8 bases between them. The CDR3 covers 12 residues. The germline CDR1 and CDR2 sequences are WSHSY and SAAADI. The CDR3 sequence: CASSGQGYEQYF. Written as DNA, the CDR3 is TGCGCCAGCAGTGGTCAGGGGTACGAGCAGTACTTC.

This sequence joins TRBV25-1 and TRBJ2-1; 16 bases are shared with TRBD2. The CDR3 consists of 17 residues. With 6 bases clipped from V and 5 bases from J, the junction kept 7 bases outside the gene matches. Germline assignment: CDR1 MGHDK and CDR2 SYGVNS. The CDR3 coding sequence is TGTGCCAGCAGGCCCGGGACTAGCGGGAGGGTGGACAATGAGCAGTTCTTC. Translating it yields CASRPGTSGRVDNEQFF.

The chain couples TRBV4-3 to TRBJ2-3, with 9 positions matching TRBD2. Looked up from germline, CDR1 is LGHNA and CDR2 is YSLEER. V gave up 0 bases and J gave up 3 bases; unmatched junction bases: 7. The CDR3 is 17 amino acids. CDR3 amino acids: CASSQEVAGVVTDTQYF. Here the CDR3 DNA reads TGCGCCAGCAGCCAAGAGGTAGCGGGAGTGGTTACAGATACGCAGTATTTT.

This clone was seen only once. This chain links TRBV4-1 with TRBJ2-7; a weak D match, TRBD2 (6 bases). Germline V lookup: CDR1 MGHRA, CDR2 YSYEKL. The CDR3 consists of 15 residues. Trimming took 1 base from V and 2 from J, leaving 12 bases between them. In nucleotides, the CDR3 is TGCGCCAGCAGCCAAGGAACTAGCCCTCCCTACGAGCAGTACTTC. This codes for CASSQGTSPPYEQYF.

The chain carries TRBV5-5 and TRBJ1-6, with unresolved D. Germline loops: CDR1 SGHKS, CDR2 YYEKEE (reference sequence). Between the trimmed V and J ends, which lost 1 base and 2 bases, there was a span of 7 bases. The CDR3 loop spans 15 amino acids. In DNA, the CDR3 is TGTGCCAGCAGCTTGATCCAGGCCTATAATTCACCCCTCCACTTT. As protein: CASSLIQAYNSPLHF.

With regard to this clone: The same CDR3 can be traced to other DNA sequences in this sample. The V and J genes are TRBV27 and TRBJ1-2; D perhaps matches TRBD1 (5 bases). The ends were cut back, 3 bases at V and 0 bases at J, with 8 bases in the middle. The V gene's germline CDR1 is MNHEY and CDR2 SMNVEV (reference sequence). The CDR3 consists of 14 residues. The CDR3 here is CASSFTGTNYGYTF. CDR3 nucleotides: TGTGCCAGCAGTTTCACAGGAACTAACTATGGCTACACCTTC.

The J gene is TRBJ2-3, the V gene TRBV10-3; a weak D match, TRBD2 (6 bases). V was cut by 10 bases and J by 0 bases, with 14 bases left in between. This CDR3 contains 14 residues. CDR1 ENHRY and CDR2 SYGVKD come from the germline V gene. The CDR3 spells CATLDGTSTDTQYF. The CDR3, as DNA: TGTGCCACCCTGGACGGGACTAGCACAGATACGCAGTATTTT.

As to this clone: This same CDR3 is encoded by further DNA sequences in the sample. The chain uses TRBV27 and TRBJ1-2; weak D call: TRBD1 (6 bases). The germline V gene encodes CDR1 MNHEY and CDR2 SMNVEV (reference sequence). CDR3 length: 14 amino acids. Deletions cut 2 bases from V and 4 bases from J, with 11 bases between. As DNA, the CDR3 is TGTGCCAGCAGTTTAGGGGGCGCGAGCTATGGCTACACCTTC. Translated, it gives CASSLGGASYGYTF.

This clone was observed a single time. V is TRBV5-4 and J is TRBJ2-5; 7 bases line up with TRBD1. The CDR3 length is 15 residues. V was pared by 0 bases and J by 2 bases, with 4 bases of the junction left unmatched. Germline CDR1 SGHNT, CDR2 YYREEE (reference sequence). The CDR3 here is CASSLVGTAQETQYF. CDR3 in DNA: TGTGCCAGCAGCTTGGTTGGGACAGCGCAAGAGACCCAGTACTTC.